This T cell receptor beta chain was identified in a study of brain T cells in children with intractable seizures. This CDR3 is built from 17 residues. The germline V gene has CDR1 MGHDK and CDR2 SYGVNS. Deletions cut 1 base from V and 8 bases from J, with 22 bases between. Study findings and constraints: Patients' HCMV serostatus was unknown; virus specificity rests on CDR3 similarity alone. Absence of clones before surgery may stem from lower sequencing depth.

Generated by immunoSEQ multiplex PCR, the TCRdb table keeps only in-frame clones and is missing some. Among hundreds of thousands of clones listed, over 85% were seen once. As concerns this clone: What it recognizes is unknown.

Time point here: blood from clinic visit 5 months post-surgery; TSC patient then seizure free. Only cases whose brain tissue showed the highest T cell transcript signatures were sequenced. Before surgery, patients took at least one anti-epileptic drug. The sequences come from peripheral blood, collected approximately 5 months after surgery. This TCR came from a boy in the first two years of life with tuberous sclerosis and intractable seizures. The V call is TRBV25-1, the J call TRBJ2-3; no reliable D call. The CDR3, as DNA: TGTGCCAGCAGTGAATGGTACGAGCTCCTACACAGAGGTACGCAGTATTTT. This encodes CASSEWYELLHRGTQYF.